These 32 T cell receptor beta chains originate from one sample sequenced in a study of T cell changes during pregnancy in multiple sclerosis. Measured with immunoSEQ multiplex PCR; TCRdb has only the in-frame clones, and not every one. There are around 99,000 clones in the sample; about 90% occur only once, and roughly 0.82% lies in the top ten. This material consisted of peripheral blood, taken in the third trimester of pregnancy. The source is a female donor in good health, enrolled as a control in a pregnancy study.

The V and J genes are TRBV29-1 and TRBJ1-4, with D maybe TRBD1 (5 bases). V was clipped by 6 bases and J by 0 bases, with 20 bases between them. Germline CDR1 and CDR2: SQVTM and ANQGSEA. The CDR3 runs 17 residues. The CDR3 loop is CSVRGVRGDSTNEKLFF. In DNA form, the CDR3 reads TGCAGCGTGCGAGGGGTACGGGGGGATTCAACTAATGAAAAACTGTTTTTT.

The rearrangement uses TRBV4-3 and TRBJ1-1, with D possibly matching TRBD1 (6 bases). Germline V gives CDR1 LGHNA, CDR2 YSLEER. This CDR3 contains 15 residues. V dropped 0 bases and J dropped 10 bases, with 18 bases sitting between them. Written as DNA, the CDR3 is TGCGCCAGCAGCCAAGAATGGCAGCCACCACAGGGAGCTTTCTTT. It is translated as CASSQEWQPPQGAFF.

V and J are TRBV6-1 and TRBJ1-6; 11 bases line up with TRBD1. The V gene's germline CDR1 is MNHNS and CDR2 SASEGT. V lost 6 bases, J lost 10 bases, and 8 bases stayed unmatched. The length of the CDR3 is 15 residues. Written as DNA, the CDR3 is TGTGCCAGCAGCTTTGGGGACAGGGGGTTCTCACCCCTCCACTTT. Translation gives CASSFGDRGFSPLHF.

The CDR3 sequence: CASLGGGTNEKLFF. CDR3 coding DNA: TGTGCCAGCTTGGGGGGAGGCACTAATGAAAAACTGTTTTTT. This rearrangement joins TRBV7-9 to TRBJ1-4, with D possibly TRBD1 on 5 matching bases. Germline values: CDR1 SEHNR, CDR2 FQNEAQ (reference sequence). There are 14 residues in the CDR3. The germline V and J ends were trimmed by 8 bases and 2 bases, with 12 bases remaining between them. The entire variable domain, with the rest obtained from reference TRBV7-9 and TRBJ1-4, is as follows: DTGVSQNPRHKITKRGQNVTFRCDPISEHNRLYWYRQTLGQGPEFLTYFQNEAQLEKSRLLSDRFSAERPKGSFSTLEIQRTEQGDSAMYLCASLGGGTNEKLFFGSGTQLSVL.

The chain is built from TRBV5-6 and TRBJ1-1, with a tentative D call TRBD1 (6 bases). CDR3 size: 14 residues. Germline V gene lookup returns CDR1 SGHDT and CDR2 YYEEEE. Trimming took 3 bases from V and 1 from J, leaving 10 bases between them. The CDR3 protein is CASSYPGENTEAFF. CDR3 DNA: TGTGCCAGCAGCTATCCAGGGGAGAACACTGAAGCTTTCTTT.

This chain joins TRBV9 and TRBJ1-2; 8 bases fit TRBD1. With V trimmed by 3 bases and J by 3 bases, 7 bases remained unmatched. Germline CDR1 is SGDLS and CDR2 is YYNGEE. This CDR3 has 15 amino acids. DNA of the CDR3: TGTGCCAGCAGCGCCGGACAGGGCCCCGACTATGGCTACACCTTC. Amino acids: CASSAGQGPDYGYTF.

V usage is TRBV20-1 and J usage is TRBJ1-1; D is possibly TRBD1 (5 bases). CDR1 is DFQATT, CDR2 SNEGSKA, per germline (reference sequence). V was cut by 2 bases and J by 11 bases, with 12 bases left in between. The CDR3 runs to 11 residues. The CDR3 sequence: CSARRQGLAFF. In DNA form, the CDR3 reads TGCAGTGCTAGAAGGCAGGGCTTGGCTTTCTTT.

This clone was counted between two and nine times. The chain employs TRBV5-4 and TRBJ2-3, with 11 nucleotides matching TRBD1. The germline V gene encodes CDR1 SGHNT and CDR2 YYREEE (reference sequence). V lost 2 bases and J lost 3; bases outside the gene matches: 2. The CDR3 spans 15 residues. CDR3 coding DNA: TGTGCCAGCAGCTTCCGGGACAGGGGGACAGATACGCAGTATTTT. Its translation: CASSFRDRGTDTQYF.

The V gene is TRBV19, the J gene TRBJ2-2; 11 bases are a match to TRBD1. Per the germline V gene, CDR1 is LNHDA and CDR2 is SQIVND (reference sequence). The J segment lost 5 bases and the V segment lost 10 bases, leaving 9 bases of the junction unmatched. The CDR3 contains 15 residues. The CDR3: CATQDRGRRTGELFF. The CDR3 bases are TGTGCCACCCAGGACAGGGGGCGCCGAACCGGGGAGCTGTTTTTT.

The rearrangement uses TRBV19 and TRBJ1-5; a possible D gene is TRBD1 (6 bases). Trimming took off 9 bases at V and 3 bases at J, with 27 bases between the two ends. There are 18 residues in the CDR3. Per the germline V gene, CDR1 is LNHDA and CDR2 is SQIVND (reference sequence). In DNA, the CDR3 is TGTGCCAGGGAACCTCTGACCTCAGGAGGACAGCACAATCAGCCCCAGCATTTT. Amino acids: CAREPLTSGGQHNQPQHF.

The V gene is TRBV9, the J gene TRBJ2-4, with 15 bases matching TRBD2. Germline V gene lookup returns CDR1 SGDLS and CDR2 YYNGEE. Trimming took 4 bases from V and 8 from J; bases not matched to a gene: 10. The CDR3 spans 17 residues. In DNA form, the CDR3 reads TGTGCCAGCAGCCCCCGGACTAGCGGGGGGGCGGGGGACATTCAGTACTTC. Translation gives CASSPRTSGGAGDIQYF. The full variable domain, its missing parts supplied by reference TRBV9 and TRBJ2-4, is DSGVTQTPKHLITATGQRVTLRCSPRSGDLSVYWYQQSLDQGLQFLIQYYNGEERAKGNILERFSAQQFPDLHSELNLSSLELGDSALYFCASSPRTSGGAGDIQYFGAGTRLSVL.

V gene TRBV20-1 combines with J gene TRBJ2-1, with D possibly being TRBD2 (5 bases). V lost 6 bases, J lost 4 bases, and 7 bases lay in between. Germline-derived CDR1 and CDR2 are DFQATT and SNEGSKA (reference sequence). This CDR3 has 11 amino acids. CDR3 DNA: TGCAGTGCAACGGGGTACAATGAGCAGTTCTTC. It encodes CSATGYNEQFF.

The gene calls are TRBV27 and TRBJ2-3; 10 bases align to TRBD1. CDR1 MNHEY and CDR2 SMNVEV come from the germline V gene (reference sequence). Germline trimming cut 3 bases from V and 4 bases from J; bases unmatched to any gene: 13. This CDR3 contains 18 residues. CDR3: CASSFLSGGTGVADTQYF. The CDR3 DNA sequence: TGTGCCAGCAGTTTCCTTAGTGGGGGGACAGGGGTGGCAGATACGCAGTATTTT.

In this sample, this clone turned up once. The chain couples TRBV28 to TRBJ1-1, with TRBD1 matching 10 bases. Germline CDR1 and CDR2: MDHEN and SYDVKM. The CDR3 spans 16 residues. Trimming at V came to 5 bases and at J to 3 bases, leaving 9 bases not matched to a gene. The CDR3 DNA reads TGTGCCAGCAGTCCCCGGACAGGGGGATGGGACACTGAAGCTTTCTTT. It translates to CASSPRTGGWDTEAFF.

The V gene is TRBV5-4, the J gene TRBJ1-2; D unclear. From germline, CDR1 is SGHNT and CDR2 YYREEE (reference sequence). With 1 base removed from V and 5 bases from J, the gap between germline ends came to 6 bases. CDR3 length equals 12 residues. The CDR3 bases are TGTGCCAGCAGCTTGTCAGTTTATGGCTACACCTTC. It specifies CASSLSVYGYTF. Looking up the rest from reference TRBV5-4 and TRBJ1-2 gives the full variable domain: ETGVTQSPTHLIKTRGQQVTLRCSSQSGHNTVSWYQQALGQGPQFIFQYYREEENGRGNFPPRFSGLQFPNYSSELNVNALELDDSALYLCASSLSVYGYTFGSGTRLTVV.

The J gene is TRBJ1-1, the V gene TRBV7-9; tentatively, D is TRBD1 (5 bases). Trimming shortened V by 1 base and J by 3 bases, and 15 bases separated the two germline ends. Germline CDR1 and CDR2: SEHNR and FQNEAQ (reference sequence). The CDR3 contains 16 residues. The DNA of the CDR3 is TGTGCCAGCAGCTTAGGGAGGGGACGGGGGTACACTGAAGCTTTCTTT. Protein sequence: CASSLGRGRGYTEAFF.

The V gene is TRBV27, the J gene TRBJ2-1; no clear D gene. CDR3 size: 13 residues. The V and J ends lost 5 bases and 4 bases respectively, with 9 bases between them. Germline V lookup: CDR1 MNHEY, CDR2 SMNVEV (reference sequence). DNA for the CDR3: TGTGCCAGCAGTGCAGCGAGATACAATGAGCAGTTCTTC. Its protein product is CASSAARYNEQFF.

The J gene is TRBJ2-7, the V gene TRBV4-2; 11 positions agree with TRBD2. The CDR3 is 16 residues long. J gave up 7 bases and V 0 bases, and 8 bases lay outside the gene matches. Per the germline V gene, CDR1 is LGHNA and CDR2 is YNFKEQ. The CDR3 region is CASSQEILAGVREQYF. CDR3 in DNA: TGTGCCAGCAGCCAAGAGATACTAGCGGGGGTGAGGGAGCAGTACTTC.

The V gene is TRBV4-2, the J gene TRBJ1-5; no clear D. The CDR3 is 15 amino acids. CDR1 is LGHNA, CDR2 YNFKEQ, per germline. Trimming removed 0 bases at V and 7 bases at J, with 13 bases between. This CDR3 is CASSQDGKEEQPQHF. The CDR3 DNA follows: TGTGCCAGCAGCCAAGACGGGAAAGAGGAACAGCCCCAGCATTTT.

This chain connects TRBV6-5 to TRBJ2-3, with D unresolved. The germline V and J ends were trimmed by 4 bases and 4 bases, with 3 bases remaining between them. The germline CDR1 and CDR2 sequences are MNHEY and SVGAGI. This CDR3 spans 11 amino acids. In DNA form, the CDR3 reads TGTGCCAGCAGTTTCTCAGATACGCAGTATTTT. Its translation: CASSFSDTQYF.

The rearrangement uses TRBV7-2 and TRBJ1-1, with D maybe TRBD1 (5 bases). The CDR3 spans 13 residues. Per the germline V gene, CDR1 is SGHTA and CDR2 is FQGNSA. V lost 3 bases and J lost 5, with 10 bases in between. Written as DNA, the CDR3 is TGTGCCAGCAGCTTCGGGGGGTTGACTGAAGCTTTCTTT. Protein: CASSFGGLTEAFF.

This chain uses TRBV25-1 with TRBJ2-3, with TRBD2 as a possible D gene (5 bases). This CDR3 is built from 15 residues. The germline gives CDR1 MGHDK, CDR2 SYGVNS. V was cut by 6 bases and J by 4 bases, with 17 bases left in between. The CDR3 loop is CASSPGVLEADTQYF. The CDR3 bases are TGTGCCAGCAGCCCTGGGGTGTTGGAGGCAGATACGCAGTATTTT.

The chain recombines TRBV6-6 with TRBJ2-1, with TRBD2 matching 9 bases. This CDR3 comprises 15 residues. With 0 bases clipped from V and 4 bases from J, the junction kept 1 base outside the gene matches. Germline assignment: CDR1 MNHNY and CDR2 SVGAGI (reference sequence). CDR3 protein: CASSYSAGGYNEQFF. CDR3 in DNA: TGTGCCAGCAGTTACTCGGCGGGGGGGTACAATGAGCAGTTCTTC.

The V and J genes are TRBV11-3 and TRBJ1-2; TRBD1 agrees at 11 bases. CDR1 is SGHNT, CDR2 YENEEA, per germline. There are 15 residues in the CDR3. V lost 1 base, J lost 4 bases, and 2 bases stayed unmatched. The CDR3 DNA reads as TGTGCCAGCAGCTTAGCAGGACAGGGGGCCTATGGCTACACCTTC. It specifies CASSLAGQGAYGYTF.

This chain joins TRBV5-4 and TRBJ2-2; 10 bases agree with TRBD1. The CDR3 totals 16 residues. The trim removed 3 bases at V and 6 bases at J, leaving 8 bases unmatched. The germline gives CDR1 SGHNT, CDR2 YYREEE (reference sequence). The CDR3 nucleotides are TGTGCCAGCAGCTCCGGGACAGGGGAAGTGGCCGGGGAGCTGTTTTTT. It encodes CASSSGTGEVAGELFF.

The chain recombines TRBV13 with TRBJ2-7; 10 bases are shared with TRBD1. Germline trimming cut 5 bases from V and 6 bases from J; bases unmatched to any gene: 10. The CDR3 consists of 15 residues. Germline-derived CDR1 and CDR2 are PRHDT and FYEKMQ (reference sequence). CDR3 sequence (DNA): TGTGCCAGCAGCCGTACCGGGACAGGGGATCTCGAGCAGTACTTC. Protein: CASSRTGTGDLEQYF.

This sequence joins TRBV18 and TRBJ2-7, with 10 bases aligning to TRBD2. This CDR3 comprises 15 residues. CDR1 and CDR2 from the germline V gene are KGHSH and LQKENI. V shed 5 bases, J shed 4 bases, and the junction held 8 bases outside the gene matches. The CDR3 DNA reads TGTGCCAGCTCAACCGGGACTAGCGCTTTATACGAGCAGTACTTC. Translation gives CASSTGTSALYEQYF.

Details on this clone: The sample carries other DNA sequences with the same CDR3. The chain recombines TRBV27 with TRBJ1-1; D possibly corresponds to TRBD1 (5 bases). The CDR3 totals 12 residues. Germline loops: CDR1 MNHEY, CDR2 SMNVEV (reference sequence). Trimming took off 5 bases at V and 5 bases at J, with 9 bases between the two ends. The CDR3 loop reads CASSVGGTEAFF. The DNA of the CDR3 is TGTGCCAGCAGTGTCGGGGGGACTGAAGCTTTCTTT.

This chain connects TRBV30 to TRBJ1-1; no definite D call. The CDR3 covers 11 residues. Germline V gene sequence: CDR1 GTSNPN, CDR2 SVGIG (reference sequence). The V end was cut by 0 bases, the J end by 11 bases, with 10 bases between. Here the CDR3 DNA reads TGTGCCTGGAGTGTATTAGTTGAGGCTTTCTTT. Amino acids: CAWSVLVEAFF.

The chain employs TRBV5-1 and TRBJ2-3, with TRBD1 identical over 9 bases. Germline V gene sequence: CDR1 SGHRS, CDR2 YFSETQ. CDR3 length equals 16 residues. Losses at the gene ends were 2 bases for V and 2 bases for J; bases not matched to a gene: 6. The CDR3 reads CASSLGQGTVTDTQYF. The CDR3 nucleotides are TGCGCCAGCAGCTTAGGACAGGGGACCGTCACAGATACGCAGTATTTT. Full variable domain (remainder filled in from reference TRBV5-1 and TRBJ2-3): KAGVTQTPRYLIKTRGQQVTLSCSPISGHRSVSWYQQTPGQGLQFLFEYFSETQRNKGNFPGRFSGRQFSNSRSEMNVSTLELGDSALYLCASSLGQGTVTDTQYFGPGTRLTVL.

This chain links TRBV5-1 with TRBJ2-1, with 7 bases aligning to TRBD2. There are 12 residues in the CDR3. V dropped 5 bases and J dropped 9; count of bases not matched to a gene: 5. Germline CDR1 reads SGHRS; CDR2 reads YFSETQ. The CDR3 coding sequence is TGCGCCAGCAGAGCCACTAGCGTTGAGCAGTTCTTC. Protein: CASRATSVEQFF.

DNA of the CDR3: TGTGCCAGCAGCTTGGCGGGGGGCCAGTCTGATACGCAGTATTTT. Encoded protein: CASSLAGGQSDTQYF. The rearrangement links TRBV5-4 to TRBJ2-3; TRBD2 might be the D (7 bases). The germline CDR1 and CDR2 sequences are SGHNT and YYREEE (reference sequence). Trimming stripped 0 bases from V and 6 bases from J, with 14 bases between. CDR3 size: 15 residues. Using reference TRBV5-4 and TRBJ2-3 for the parts outside the CDR3, the full variable domain is ETGVTQSPTHLIKTRGQQVTLRCSSQSGHNTVSWYQQALGQGPQFIFQYYREEENGRGNFPPRFSGLQFPNYSSELNVNALELDDSALYLCASSLAGGQSDTQYFGPGTRLTVL.